A single sample gave rise to the 18 T cell receptor beta chains below, sequenced in a study of T cells in Graves' hyperthyroidism and ophthalmopathy. Amplified TCR beta CDR3 regions came from RNA transcripts. The TCR CDR3 first-round RT-PCR relied on the HTBI primer set. MiXCR was run by TCRdb on the multiplex PCR reads, yielding one entry per CDR3 protein. Of fewer than 350,000 distinct CDR3 sequences listed, around a fifth are singletons. Source material: blood. The receptor source for this set is a woman aged 45-59 years with Graves' hyperthyroidism.

This clonotype has at least ten counts. The chain employs TRBV3-1 and TRBJ2-7, with D hard to call. The V and J ends lost 1 base and 4 bases respectively, with 5 bases between them. This CDR3 is built from 12 residues. CDR1 and CDR2 (germline): LGHDT, YNNKEL (reference sequence). The CDR3 region is CASSQGEYEQYF. Written as DNA, the CDR3 is TGTGCCAGCAGCCAAGGGGAATACGAGCAGTACTTC.

This clonotype was observed a few times. The genes are TRBV5-8 and TRBJ2-2; tentatively, D is TRBD1 (6 bases). The CDR3 has 16 amino acids. CDR1 and CDR2 from the germline V gene are SGHTS and YDEGEE. The V end was cut by 4 bases, the J end by 0 bases, with 13 bases between. CDR3 in DNA: TGTGCCAGCAGCAGGGGACACATCGCGAACACCGGGGAGCTGTTTTTT. This gives the protein CASSRGHIANTGELFF.

This clonotype was seen a handful of times. The chain joins TRBV10-3 to TRBJ1-5; 8 bases line up with TRBD1. Germline V gene data show CDR1 as ENHRY and CDR2 as SYGVKD. The CDR3 spans 15 residues. The V and J ends lost 5 bases and 0 bases, in that order; junction bases with no gene match: 3. In DNA form, the CDR3 reads TGTGCCATCAGTCCGGACAGGGCTAGCAATCAGCCCCAGCATTTT. Residues: CAISPDRASNQPQHF.

The J gene is TRBJ2-7, the V gene TRBV6-2 or TRBV6-3; 8 nucleotides line up with TRBD1. The CDR3 is 19 amino acids. The trim removed 8 bases at V and 0 bases at J, leaving 21 bases unmatched. CDR1 is MNHEY, CDR2 SVGEGT, per germline. The CDR3 region is CASDSEAPPWTGNSYEQYF. CDR3 sequence (DNA): TGTGCCAGCGACTCTGAAGCCCCCCCCTGGACAGGGAACTCCTACGAGCAGTACTTC.

In regard to this clonotype: A clone one base away is much larger, so this may be a read error. The genes are TRBV10-3 and TRBJ2-5; D is perhaps TRBD2 (6 bases). CDR1 and CDR2 from the germline V gene are ENHRY and SYGVKD. The CDR3 has 15 residues. The CDR3 here is CAISGASAVQGTQYF. DNA of the CDR3: TGTGCCATCAGTGGAGCTAGCGCGGTTCAAGGGACCCAGTACTTC.

Ten or more counts support this clonotype. The chain combines TRBV7-2 with TRBJ1-6; the D is unclear. The CDR3 runs to 15 residues. CDR1 and CDR2 (germline): SGHTA, FQGNSA. The V end lost 4 bases, the J end lost 0 bases, and 7 bases lay between the germline ends. The CDR3 protein is CASSSFSSYNSPLHF. The CDR3 coding sequence is TGTGCCAGCAGCTCTTTTAGCTCCTATAATTCACCCCTCCACTTT. Based on the CDR3 plus reference TRBV7-2 and TRBJ1-6, the full variable domain is GAGVSQSPSNKVTEKGKDVELRCDPISGHTALYWYRQSLGQGLEFLIYFQGNSAPDKSGLPSDRFSAERTGGSVSTLTIQRTQQEDSAVYLCASSSFSSYNSPLHFGNGTRLTVT.

J is TRBJ1-5 and V is TRBV28, with D uncertain. The CDR3 sequence is 11 residues long. V lost 5 bases and J 4 bases, leaving 3 bases between the germline ends. Germline CDR1 reads MDHEN; CDR2 reads SYDVKM. The CDR3 DNA reads as TGTGCCAGCAGTCAAAATCAGCCCCAGCATTTT. It is translated as CASSQNQPQHF.

This clonotype showed up many times. The chain uses TRBV14 and TRBJ2-7; D gene uncertain. The CDR3 is 17 amino acids. CDR1 SGHDN and CDR2 FVKESK come from the germline V gene. Trimming removed 0 bases from V and 5 bases from J, with 20 bases in between. The CDR3 region has the DNA TGTGCCAGCAGCCAAGAGTTAGGTCTACCACGGATCCACGAGCAGTACTTC. Amino acid sequence: CASSQELGLPRIHEQYF.

The CDR3 nucleotides are TGTGCCAGCAGCGAAACGGTCGGGACGGCCCTCGGAGGGTATGGCTACACCTTC. Translated: CASSETVGTALGGYGYTF. The chain has TRBV5-6 and TRBJ1-2; maybe TRBD1 (5 bases). Germline values: CDR1 SGHDT, CDR2 YYEEEE. V lost 4 bases and J 5 bases, leaving 27 bases between the germline ends. The CDR3 consists of 18 residues.

This clonotype was recorded at least ten times. CDR3 nucleotide sequence: TGCAGTGCTACCGAGGTTGGGCGCTACGAGCAGTACTTC. It codes for CSATEVGRYEQYF. This sequence joins TRBV20-1 and TRBJ2-7, with D unclear. Germline loops: CDR1 DFQATT, CDR2 SNEGSKA (reference sequence). The CDR3 loop spans 13 amino acids. The germline V and J ends were trimmed by 4 bases and 3 bases, with 13 bases remaining between them.

The V call is TRBV9, the J call TRBJ2-3, with D tentatively TRBD2 (7 bases). The CDR3 has 16 amino acids. V lost 4 bases and J lost 3, with 18 bases in between. From germline, CDR1 is SGDLS and CDR2 YYNGEE. The CDR3 bases are TGTGCCAGCAGCCGAGAAGGGGGGGCGCGGACAGATACGCAGTATTTT. It encodes CASSREGGARTDTQYF.

This clonotype was recorded once. A much larger clone lies a single base off, so this may be a read error. The chain's CDR3 is CASGLLGSSYGYTF. DNA for the CDR3: TGTGCCAGCGGTTTATTGGGCAGTTCCTATGGCTACACCTTC. The chain uses TRBV28 and TRBJ1-2; D is unresolved. The CDR3 consists of 14 residues. CDR1 is MDHEN, CDR2 SYDVKM, per germline.

Turning to this clonotype: This sequence may be a read error, since a much larger clone differs from it by one base. V is TRBV25-1 and J is TRBJ2-7; D remains ambiguous. The tail of the sequence fits TRBJ2-1 better, so the J call may be wrong. Germline CDR1 is MGHDK and CDR2 is SYGVNS. CDR3 length equals 14 residues. The CDR3 is CASSAPGPYYEQFF. The CDR3 DNA reads as TGTGCCAGCAGTGCGCCCGGGCCTTACTACGAGCAGTTCTTC.

This clonotype was observed at least ten times. V and J are TRBV5-1 and TRBJ2-3; TRBD2 matches 8 bases. The length of the CDR3 is 16 residues. After removal of 4 bases from V and 4 bases from J, the junction contained 11 bases not matched to a gene. Germline-derived CDR1 and CDR2 are SGHRS and YFSETQ. In nucleotides, the CDR3 is TGCGCCAGCAGCCTCCCCCGGCTAGCGGGCTCAGATACGCAGTATTTT. Protein sequence: CASSLPRLAGSDTQYF.

Ten or more counts support this clonotype. The CDR3 spells CASSLISTGGYEQYF. CDR3 sequence (DNA): TGTGCCAGCAGCTTAATTAGTACAGGGGGCTACGAGCAGTACTTC. This chain joins TRBV7-8 and TRBJ2-7, with 8 nucleotides matching TRBD1. Trimming at V came to 2 bases and at J to 3 bases, leaving 6 bases not matched to a gene. Germline-derived CDR1 and CDR2 are SGHVS and FQNEAQ. The CDR3 totals 15 residues.

In its sample, this clonotype was seen many times. One junction end does not reproduce the germline sequence, and a read error may be involved. The V and J genes are TRBV7-7 and TRBJ2-5, with 7 bases aligning to TRBD1. There are 13 residues in the CDR3. From germline, CDR1 is SSHAT and CDR2 FNYEAQ (reference sequence). The CDR3: CASSQGGWETQYF. The CDR3 DNA reads TGTGCTAGCAGTCAAGGGGGCTGGGAGACCCAGTACTTC.

The genes are TRBV6-2 or TRBV6-3 and TRBJ1-2; 9 nucleotides align to TRBD1. The germline gives CDR1 MNHEY, CDR2 SVGEGT. V lost 0 bases, J lost 4 bases, and 0 bases stayed unmatched. The CDR3 contains 14 residues. CDR3 nucleotide sequence: TGTGCCAGCAGTTACTCGGGACAGGGCTATGGCTACACCTTC. It specifies CASSYSGQGYGYTF.

Many counts were recorded for this clonotype. V is TRBV6-1 and J is TRBJ1-1, with unresolved D. Germline V gene lookup returns CDR1 MNHNS and CDR2 SASEGT. This CDR3 contains 13 residues. Trimming shortened V by 7 bases and J by 6 bases, and 15 bases separated the two germline ends. CDR3 nucleotides: TGTGCCAGCAAGGGTGAGACAAGGGCTGAAGCTTTCTTT. Its translation: CASKGETRAEAFF.